This entry features one T cell receptor (beta chain) sequence. Its target antigen remains unknown. No much larger clone exists at a distance of one base, and base qualities are not known. Library preparation was by 5' RACE. Sequencing instrument: Illumina HiSeq 2500. A second PCR of about 6 to 11 cycles was performed with a sample-barcoded 5' primer and a J-beta primer mix. Each TCR beta cDNA molecule received a unique molecular identifier from a template-switch 5' adaptor carrying 12 random nucleotides. Each sample yielded at least 3 million CDR3-containing paired-end reads. First-strand cDNA synthesis was performed from all RNA using the Mint cDNA synthesis kit, with priming by a TRBC-specific oligonucleotide. Following uracil-DNA glycosylase treatment, all cDNA underwent a first 18-cycle PCR with the universal primers M1SS and BC2_uni_R. In the authors' own workflow: Each sample was normalized by randomly selecting 1 million high-quality reads, each carrying a distinct molecular identifier. Instead of being binned into consensus sequences, reads that shared molecular identifiers were thrown out. MiTCR, with a Q25 quality threshold and the strictest error-elimination algorithm, was used for CDR3 identification, clonotype clustering and error correction. A nonparametric unseen species model using Euler transformation provided a lower-bound estimate of total TCR beta diversity. TCRdb trimmed public reads at Q25 via fastp, called clones via MiXCR and kept in-frame beta chains. Each entry is one CDR3 protein sequence, shown with its most common DNA and genes. The V and J calls were determined by TCRdb, not by the authors. The sample yields 500,000 to 600,000 distinct CDR3 sequences; 27% were counted once. Approximately 17% of the sample comes from the top ten.

The germline V gene (reference sequence) sets CDR1 to SGHAT and CDR2 to FQDESV. Measured from the cysteine to the phenylalanine, the CDR3 is 12 residues long. The read is trimmed to its CDR3 DNA, 36 bases read in frame from base 1. Between the V and J ends, shortened by 5 bases and 9 bases respectively, the junction contains 11 bases. This specimen belongs to a study of blood T cells in healthy people across ages (dated by TCRdb to 2015 to 2017). Background on the whole study: In model experiments, template switching captured about one uniquely barcoded TCR beta cDNA molecule for every two T cells. Two additional independent replicas of 1 million unique cDNA reads from the same blood draw were analyzed for two donors (one aged 18 to 30 and one aged 80 or older). Using deep sequencing normalized with unique cDNA molecular identifiers, the study measured how TCR beta repertoire diversity changes with age. Four age groups were formed from the donors: young (average approximately 15 years), middle-aged (just under 40), aged (around 62) and long-lived (82). To avoid experimental bias, donors of different ages were spread randomly across the sequencing lanes. Overall results and qualifications from the work: The long-lived group showed more naive CD4+ T cells, fewer expanded clones and increased TCR diversity than the aged group, suggesting age selection. A strong correlation was found between observed TCR beta diversity and the percentage of naive T cells measured by flow cytometry. Observed TCR beta diversity per million T cells fell roughly linearly with age, and a significant reduction was already apparent by age approximately 41. Since profiling was done on bulk unsorted PBMCs, naive and antigen-experienced compartments could not be conclusively compared. Estimates of total diversity based on one million sequenced T cells were regarded as lower bounds and as underestimates. The CMV infection status of donors was not known, potentially confounding age-related changes in expanded clonotypes.

The approximately 41 donors, aged about 6 to 95 years, were systemically healthy Caucasian individuals from Russia. Each donor gave ten milliliters of peripheral blood, collected into EDTA-treated Vacutainer tubes. Ficoll-Paque density-gradient centrifugation was used to isolate PBMCs, with at least 7 million per sample. Total RNA was extracted from PBMCs with Trizol reagent, with at least 5.5 micrograms obtained per sample. For every donor, flow cytometry on a PBMC aliquot measured the percentage of naive CD45RAhigh/CD27high T cells. The chain joins TRBV11-1 to TRBJ2-1; a confident D gene designation cannot be given. What was sequenced was blood. The TCR originated in a woman in her 70s in good health. The CDR3 region: CASSTTGIEQFF. The nucleotides read TGTGCCAGCAGCACTACGGGCATTGAGCAGTTCTTC.